Included here is one TCR beta chain sequence, with context. Its matching antigen is unknown. The study ran its PCR with 60 Vbeta and 13 Jbeta primers. Libraries were prepared by immunoSEQ multiplex PCR; TCRdb keeps only in-frame clonotypes and omits some of them. The sample lists 130,000 or so clones, approximately 74% occurring once. These data are taken from a study of cytomegalovirus exposure and HLA in healthy donors. Study-wide points: It was shown in a later analysis that HLA-associated TCR beta chains were more clonally expanded than other, equally common chains.

The source material was PBMCs. The receptor was isolated from a young man in good health and CMV-seropositive.

The CDR3 reads CASSRKGRGEAFF. CDR3 DNA sequence: TGTGCCAGCAGCCGAAAGGGGCGGGGTGAAGCTTTCTTT. The rearrangement joins TRBV14 to TRBJ1-1, with D maybe TRBD1 (5 bases). Germline V CDR1 and CDR2: SGHDN, FVKESK. The CDR3 runs to 13 residues. V dropped 4 bases and J dropped 7 bases, with 13 bases sitting between them.